The clone carrying this T cell receptor (beta chain) has a handful of counts. This record comes from a study of T-cell memory formation after mild COVID-19. Constant-segment primers were used for 5'RACE, and the resulting TCR alpha and TCR beta cDNA libraries carried sample barcodes and UMIs. TCRdb used MiXCR to reprocess the 5' RACE reads, holding one entry per CDR3 protein. The sample yields 300,000 to 350,000 distinct CDR3 sequences, around 15% seen once. Sequencing was carried out using PBMCs or a T cell subset sorted from them (not recorded which). The sequence derives from a man aged 18 to 29 who had mild COVID-19 (a few samples of this study predate the infection). Cell type and time point are not known.

CDR3 sequence: CASSLFMGQEAGNEQFF. DNA for the CDR3: TGTGCCAGCAGCTTATTCATGGGGCAGGAGGCCGGGAATGAGCAGTTCTTC. The V call is TRBV7-6, the J call TRBJ2-1, with D perhaps assigned TRBD1 or TRBD2 (5 bases each). CDR3 length: 17 amino acids. Germline CDR1 is SGHVS and CDR2 is FNYEAQ. The V end lost 2 bases, the J end lost 7 bases, and 21 bases lay between the germline ends. The full variable domain, rest sourced from reference TRBV7-6 and TRBJ2-1, is GAGVSQSPRYKVTKRGQDVALRCDPISGHVSLYWYRQALGQGPEFLTYFNYEAQQDKSGLPNDRFSAERPEGSISTLTIQRTEQRDSAMYRCASSLFMGQEAGNEQFFGPGTRLTVL.